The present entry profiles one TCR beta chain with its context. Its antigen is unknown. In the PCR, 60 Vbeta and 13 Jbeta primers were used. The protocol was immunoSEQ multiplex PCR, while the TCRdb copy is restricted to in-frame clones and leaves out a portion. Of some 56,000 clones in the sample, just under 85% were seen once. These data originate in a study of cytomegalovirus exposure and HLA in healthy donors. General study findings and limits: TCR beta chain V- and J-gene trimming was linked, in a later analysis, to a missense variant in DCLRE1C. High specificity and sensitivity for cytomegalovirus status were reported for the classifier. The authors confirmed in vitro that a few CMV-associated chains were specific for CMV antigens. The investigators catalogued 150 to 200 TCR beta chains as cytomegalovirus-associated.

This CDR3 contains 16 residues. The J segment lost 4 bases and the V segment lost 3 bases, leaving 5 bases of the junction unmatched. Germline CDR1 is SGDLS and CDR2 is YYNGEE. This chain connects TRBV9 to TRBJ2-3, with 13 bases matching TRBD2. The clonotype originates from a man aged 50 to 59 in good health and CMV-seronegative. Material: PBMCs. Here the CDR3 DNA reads TGTGCCAGCAGCGGAGGGGGGACTAGCGGGGCAGATACGCAGTATTTT. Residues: CASSGGGTSGADTQYF.